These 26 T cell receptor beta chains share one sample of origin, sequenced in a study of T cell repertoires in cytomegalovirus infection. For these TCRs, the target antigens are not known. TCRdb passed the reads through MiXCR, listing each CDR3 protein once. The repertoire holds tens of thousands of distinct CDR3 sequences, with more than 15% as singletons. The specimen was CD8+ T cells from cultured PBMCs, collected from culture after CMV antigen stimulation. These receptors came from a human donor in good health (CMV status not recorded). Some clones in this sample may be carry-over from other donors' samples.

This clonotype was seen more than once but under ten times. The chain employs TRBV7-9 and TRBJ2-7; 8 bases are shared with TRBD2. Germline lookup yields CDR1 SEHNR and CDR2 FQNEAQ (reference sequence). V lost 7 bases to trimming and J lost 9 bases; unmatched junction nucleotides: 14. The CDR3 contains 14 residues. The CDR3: CASTEIPERELQYF. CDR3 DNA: TGTGCCAGCACCGAAATCCCTGAGCGGGAGTTGCAGTACTTC.

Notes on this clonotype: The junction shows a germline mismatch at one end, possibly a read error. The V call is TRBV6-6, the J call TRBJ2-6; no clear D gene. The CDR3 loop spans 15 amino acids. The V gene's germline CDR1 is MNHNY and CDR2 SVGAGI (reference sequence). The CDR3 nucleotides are TGTGACAGCAGTTACGTGGGCTCTGGGGCCAACGTCCTGACTTTC. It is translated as CDSSYVGSGANVLTF.

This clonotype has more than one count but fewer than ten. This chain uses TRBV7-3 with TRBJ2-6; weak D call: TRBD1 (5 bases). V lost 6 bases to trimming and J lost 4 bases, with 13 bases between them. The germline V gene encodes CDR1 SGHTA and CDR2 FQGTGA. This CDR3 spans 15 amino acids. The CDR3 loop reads CASRDTLGGANVLTF. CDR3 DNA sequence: TGTGCCAGCAGGGACACGTTGGGAGGGGCCAACGTCCTGACTTTC.

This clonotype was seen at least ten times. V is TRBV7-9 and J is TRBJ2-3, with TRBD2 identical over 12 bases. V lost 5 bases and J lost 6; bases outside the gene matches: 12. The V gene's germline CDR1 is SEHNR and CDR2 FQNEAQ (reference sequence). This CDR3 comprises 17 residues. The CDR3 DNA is TGTGCCAGCAGCCCTCAATTACTAGCGGGAGGATTGGATACGCAGTATTTT. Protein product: CASSPQLLAGGLDTQYF.

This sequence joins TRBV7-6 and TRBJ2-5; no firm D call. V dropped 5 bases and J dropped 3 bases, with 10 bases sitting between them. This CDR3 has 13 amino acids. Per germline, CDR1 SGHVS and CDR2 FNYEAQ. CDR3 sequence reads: CASSGNSKETQYF. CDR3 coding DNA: TGTGCCAGCAGCGGGAACTCAAAAGAGACCCAGTACTTC.

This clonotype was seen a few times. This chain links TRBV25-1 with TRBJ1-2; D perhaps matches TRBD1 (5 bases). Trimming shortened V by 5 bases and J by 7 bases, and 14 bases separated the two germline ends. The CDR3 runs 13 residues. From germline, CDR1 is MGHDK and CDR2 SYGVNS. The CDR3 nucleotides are TGTGCCAGCAGTCAGGGTCGGGCCTCTGGCTACACCTTC. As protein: CASSQGRASGYTF.

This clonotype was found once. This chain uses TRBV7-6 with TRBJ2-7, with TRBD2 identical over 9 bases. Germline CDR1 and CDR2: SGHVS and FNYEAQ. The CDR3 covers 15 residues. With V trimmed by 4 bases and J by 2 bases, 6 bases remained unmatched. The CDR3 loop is CASSSASGAAYEQYF. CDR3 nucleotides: TGTGCCAGCAGCTCTGCTAGCGGGGCTGCCTACGAGCAGTACTTC.

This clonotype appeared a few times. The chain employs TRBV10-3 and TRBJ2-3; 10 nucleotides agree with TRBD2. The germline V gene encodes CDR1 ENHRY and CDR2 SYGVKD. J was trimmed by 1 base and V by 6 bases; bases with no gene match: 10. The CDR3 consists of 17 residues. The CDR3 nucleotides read TGTGCCATCAGCGGGGGGCACCTAGCGGGGGGCACAGATACGCAGTATTTT. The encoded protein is CAISGGHLAGGTDTQYF.

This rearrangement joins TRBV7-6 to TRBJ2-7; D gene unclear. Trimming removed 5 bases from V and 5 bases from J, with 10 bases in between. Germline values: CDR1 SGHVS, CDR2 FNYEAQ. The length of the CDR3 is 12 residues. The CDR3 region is CASSAPLDEQYF. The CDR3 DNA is TGTGCCAGCAGCGCCCCCCTCGACGAGCAGTACTTC.

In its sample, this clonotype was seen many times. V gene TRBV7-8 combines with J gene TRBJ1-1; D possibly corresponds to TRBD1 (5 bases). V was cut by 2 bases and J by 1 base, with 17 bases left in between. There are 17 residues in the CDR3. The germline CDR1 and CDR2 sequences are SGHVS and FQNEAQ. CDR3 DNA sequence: TGTGCCAGCAGCTTAACAGGAAGGGGAGCTTGGAACACTGAAGCTTTCTTT. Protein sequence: CASSLTGRGAWNTEAFF.

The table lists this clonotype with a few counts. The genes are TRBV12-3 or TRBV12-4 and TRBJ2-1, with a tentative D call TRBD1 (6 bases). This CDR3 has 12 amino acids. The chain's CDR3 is CAGGRGYNEQFF. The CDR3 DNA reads TGTGCAGGGGGAAGGGGCTACAATGAGCAGTTCTTC.

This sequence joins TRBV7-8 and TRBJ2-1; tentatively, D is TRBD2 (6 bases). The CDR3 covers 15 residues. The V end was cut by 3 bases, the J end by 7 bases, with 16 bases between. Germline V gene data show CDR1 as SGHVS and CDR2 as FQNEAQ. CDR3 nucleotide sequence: TGTGCCAGCAGCTTCGGCGGGACGGTGGGGAATGAGCAGTTCTTC. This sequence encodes CASSFGGTVGNEQFF.

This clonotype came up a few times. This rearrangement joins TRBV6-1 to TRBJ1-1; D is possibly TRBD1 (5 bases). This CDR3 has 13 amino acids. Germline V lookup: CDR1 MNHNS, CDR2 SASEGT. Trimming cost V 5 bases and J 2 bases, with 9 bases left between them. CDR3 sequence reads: CASSLTENTEAFF. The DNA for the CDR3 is TGTGCCAGCAGTCTGACAGAAAACACTGAAGCTTTCTTT.

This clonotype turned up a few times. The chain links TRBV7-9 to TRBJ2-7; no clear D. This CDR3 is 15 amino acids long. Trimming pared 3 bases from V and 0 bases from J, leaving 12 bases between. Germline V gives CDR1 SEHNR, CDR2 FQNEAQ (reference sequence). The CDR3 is CASSFGPYRSYEQYF. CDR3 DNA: TGTGCCAGCAGCTTTGGCCCTTACCGCTCCTACGAGCAGTACTTC.

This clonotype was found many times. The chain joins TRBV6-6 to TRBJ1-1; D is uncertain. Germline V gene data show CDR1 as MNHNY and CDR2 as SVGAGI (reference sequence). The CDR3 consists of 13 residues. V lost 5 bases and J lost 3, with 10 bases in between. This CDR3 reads CASSPPDYTEAFF. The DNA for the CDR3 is TGTGCCAGCAGTCCCCCCGACTACACTGAAGCTTTCTTT.

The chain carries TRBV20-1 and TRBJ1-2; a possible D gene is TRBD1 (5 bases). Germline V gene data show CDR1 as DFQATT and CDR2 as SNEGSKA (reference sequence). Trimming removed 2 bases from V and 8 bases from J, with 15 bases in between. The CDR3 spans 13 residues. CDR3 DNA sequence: TGCAGTGCTAGAACCAGGGACTTGGTAGGCTACACCTTC. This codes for CSARTRDLVGYTF.

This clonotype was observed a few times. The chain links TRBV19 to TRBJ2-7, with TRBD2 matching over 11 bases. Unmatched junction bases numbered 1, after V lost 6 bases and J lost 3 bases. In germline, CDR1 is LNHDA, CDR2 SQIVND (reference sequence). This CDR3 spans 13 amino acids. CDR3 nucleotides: TGTGCCAGTAGCGGGACTAGCGGCTACGAGCAGTACTTC. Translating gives CASSGTSGYEQYF.

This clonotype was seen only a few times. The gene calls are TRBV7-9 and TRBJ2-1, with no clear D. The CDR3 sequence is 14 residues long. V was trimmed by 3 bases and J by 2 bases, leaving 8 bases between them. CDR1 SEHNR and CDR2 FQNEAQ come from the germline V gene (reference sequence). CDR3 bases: TGTGCCAGCAGCTTTAACGGCCCCTACAATGAGCAGTTCTTC. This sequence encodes CASSFNGPYNEQFF.

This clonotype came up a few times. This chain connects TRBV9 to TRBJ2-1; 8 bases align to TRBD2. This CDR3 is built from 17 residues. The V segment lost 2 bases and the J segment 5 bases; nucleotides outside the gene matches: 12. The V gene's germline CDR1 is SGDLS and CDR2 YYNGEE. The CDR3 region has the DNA TGTGCCAGCAGCGTCAGCCGGGAGGGCCGTTCCCACAATGAGCAGTTCTTC. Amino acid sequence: CASSVSREGRSHNEQFF.

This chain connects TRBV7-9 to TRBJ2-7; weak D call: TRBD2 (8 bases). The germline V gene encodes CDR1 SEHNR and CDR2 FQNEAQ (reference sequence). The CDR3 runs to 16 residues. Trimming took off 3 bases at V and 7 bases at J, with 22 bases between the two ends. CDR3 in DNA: TGTGCCAGCAGCTTTCCGCAGGGGGTAGCGGGGTATGAGCAGTACTTC. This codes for CASSFPQGVAGYEQYF.

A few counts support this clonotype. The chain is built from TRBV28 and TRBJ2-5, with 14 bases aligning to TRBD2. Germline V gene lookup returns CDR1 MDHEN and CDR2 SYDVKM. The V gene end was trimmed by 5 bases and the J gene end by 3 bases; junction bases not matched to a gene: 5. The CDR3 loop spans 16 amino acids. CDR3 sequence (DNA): TGTGCCAGCAGTAGCCGACTAGCGGGGGGGAAAGAGACCCAGTACTTC. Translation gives CASSSRLAGGKETQYF. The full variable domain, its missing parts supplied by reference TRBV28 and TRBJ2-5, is DVKVTQSSRYLVKRTGEKVFLECVQDMDHENMFWYRQDPGLGLRLIYFSYDVKMKEKGDIPEGYSVSREKKERFSLILESASTNQTSMYLCASSSRLAGGKETQYFGPGTRLLVL.

CDR3 loop: CASSYDRGTEAFF. The CDR3 DNA follows: TGTGCCAGCAGCTACGACAGGGGAACTGAAGCTTTCTTT. The V and J genes are TRBV11-3 and TRBJ1-1, with 8 bases identical to TRBD1. V shed 4 bases and J 5 bases; nucleotides not matched to a gene: 3. The CDR3 spans 13 residues. The V gene's germline CDR1 is SGHNT and CDR2 YENEEA. Filled out from reference TRBV11-3 and TRBJ1-1, the complete variable domain reads EAGVVQSPRYKIIEKKQPVAFWCNPISGHNTLYWYLQNLGQGPELLIRYENEEAVDDSQLPKDRFSAERLKGVDSTLKIQPAELGDSAVYLCASSYDRGTEAFFGQGTRLTVV.

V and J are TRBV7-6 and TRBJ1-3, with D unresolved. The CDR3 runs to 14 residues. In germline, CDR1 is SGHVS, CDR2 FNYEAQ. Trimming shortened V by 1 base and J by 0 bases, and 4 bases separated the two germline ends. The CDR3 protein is CASSLVGSGNTIYF. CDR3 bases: TGTGCCAGCAGCTTAGTCGGCTCTGGAAACACCATATATTTT. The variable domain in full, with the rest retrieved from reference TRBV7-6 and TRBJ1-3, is GAGVSQSPRYKVTKRGQDVALRCDPISGHVSLYWYRQALGQGPEFLTYFNYEAQQDKSGLPNDRFSAERPEGSISTLTIQRTEQRDSAMYRCASSLVGSGNTIYFGEGSWLTVV.

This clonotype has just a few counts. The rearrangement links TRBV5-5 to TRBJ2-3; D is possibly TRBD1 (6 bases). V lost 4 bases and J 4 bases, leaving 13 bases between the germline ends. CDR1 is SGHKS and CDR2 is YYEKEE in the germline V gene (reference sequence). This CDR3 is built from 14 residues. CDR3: CASSTPTGSDTQYF. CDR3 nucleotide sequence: TGTGCCAGCAGCACGCCTACAGGGTCAGATACGCAGTATTTT.

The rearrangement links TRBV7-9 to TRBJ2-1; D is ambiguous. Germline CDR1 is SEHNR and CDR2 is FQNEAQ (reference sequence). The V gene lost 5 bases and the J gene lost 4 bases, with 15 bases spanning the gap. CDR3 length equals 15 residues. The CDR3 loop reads CASSPELGRYNEQFF. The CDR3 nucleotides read TGTGCCAGCAGCCCAGAGCTAGGAAGATACAATGAGCAGTTCTTC.

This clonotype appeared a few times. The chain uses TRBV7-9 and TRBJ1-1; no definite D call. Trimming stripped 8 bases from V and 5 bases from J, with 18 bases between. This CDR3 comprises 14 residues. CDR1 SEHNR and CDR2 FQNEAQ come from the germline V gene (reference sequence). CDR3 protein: CASAPLGALTEAFF. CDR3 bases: TGTGCCAGCGCCCCTTTGGGTGCTTTAACTGAAGCTTTCTTT.